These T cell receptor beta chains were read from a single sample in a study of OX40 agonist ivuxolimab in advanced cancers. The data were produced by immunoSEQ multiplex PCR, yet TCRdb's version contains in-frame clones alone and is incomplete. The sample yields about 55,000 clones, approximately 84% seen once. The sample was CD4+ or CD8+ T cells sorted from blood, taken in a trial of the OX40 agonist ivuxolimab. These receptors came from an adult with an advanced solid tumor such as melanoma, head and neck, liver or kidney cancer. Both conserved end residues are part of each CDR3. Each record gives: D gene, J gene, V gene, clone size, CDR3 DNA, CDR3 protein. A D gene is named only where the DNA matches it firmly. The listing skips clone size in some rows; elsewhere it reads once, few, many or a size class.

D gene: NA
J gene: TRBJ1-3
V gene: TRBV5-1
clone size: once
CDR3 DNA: TGCGCCAGCAGCAACGAGGGGCTCTCTGGAAACACCATATATTTT
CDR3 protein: CASSNEGLSGNTIYF

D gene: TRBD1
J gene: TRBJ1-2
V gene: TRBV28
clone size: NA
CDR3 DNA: TGTGCCAGCAGGGCTATAGGGACAGGGAGCGGCTACACCTTC
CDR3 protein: CASRAIGTGSGYTF

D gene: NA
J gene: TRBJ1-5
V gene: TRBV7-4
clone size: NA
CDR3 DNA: TGTGCCAGCAGCTTAGGTGGAGACAGGCTTAGCAATCAGCCCCAGCATTTT
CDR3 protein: CASSLGGDRLSNQPQHF

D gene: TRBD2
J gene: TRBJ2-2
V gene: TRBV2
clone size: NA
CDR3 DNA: TGTGCCAGCATGATGCAGCGGGAGGCCTACAGCGGGGAGCTGTTTTTT
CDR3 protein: CASMMQREAYSGELFF

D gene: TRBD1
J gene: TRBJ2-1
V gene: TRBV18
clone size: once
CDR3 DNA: TGTGCCAGCTCCCCGGGACAGGGGGCGAATAACGAGCAGTTCTTC
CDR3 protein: CASSPGQGANNEQFF

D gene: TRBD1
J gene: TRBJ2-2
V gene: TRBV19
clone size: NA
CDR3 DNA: TGTGCCAGTAGTATTAGAGGGGGCAACACCGGGGAGCTGTTTTTT
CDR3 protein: CASSIRGGNTGELFF

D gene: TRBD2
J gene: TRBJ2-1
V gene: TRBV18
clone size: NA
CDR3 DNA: TGTGCCAGCTCACCAAGTAGCGGGTCGAGCTCCTACAATGAGCAGTTCTTC
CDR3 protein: CASSPSSGSSSYNEQFF

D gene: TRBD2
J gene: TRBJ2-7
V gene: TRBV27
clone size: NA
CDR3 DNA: TGTGCCAGCAGTTTCGGCGGACTAGCGGGGATAATCTACGAGCAGTACTTC
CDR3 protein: CASSFGGLAGIIYEQYF

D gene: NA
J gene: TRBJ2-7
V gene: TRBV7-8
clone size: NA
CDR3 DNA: TGTGCCAGCAGCTTACCGATAGCGGCGATATACGAGCAGTACTTC
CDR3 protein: CASSLPIAAIYEQYF

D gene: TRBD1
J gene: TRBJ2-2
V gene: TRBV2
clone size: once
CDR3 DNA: TGTGCCAGCAGAGGAGACAGGGGAGGCACCGGGGAGCTGTTTTTT
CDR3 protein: CASRGDRGGTGELFF

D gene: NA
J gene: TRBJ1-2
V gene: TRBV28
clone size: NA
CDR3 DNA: TGTGCCAGCAGTTTCGGTAACTATGGCTACACCTTC
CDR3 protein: CASSFGNYGYTF

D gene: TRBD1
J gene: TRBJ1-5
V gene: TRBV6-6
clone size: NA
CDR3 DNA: TGTGCCAGCAGTTACGACAGGGCGGATCAGCCCCAGCATTTT
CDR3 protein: CASSYDRADQPQHF

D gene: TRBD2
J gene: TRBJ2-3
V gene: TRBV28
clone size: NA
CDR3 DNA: TGTGCCCACAGGACGGGAGGCAGAGATACGCAGTATTTT
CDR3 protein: CAHRTGGRDTQYF

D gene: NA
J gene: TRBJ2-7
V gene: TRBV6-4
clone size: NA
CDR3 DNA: TGTGCCAGCAGTGGCGCCTTGGAGCAGTACTTC
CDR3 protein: CASSGALEQYF

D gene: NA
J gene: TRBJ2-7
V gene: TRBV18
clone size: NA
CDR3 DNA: TGTGCCAGCTCCCCGAACTACGAGCAGTACTTC
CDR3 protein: CASSPNYEQYF

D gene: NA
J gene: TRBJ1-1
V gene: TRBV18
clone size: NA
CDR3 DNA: TGTGCCAGCTCACAAGACTTATGGGCTTTCTTT
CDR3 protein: CASSQDLWAFF

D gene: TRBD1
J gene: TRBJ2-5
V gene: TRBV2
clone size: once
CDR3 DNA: TGTGCCAGGGACAGGGCAAACGGCGAGACCCAGTACTTC
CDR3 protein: CARDRANGETQYF

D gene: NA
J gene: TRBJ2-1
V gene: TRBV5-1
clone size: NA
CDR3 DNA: TGCGCCAGCAGCTGGGAAGGTTTAGGGTCCTACAATGAGCAGTTCTTC
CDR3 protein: CASSWEGLGSYNEQFF

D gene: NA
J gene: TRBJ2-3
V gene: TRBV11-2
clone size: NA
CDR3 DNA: TGTGCCAGCAGCTTGGGCAGGACCACCACAGATACGCAGTATTTT
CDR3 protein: CASSLGRTTTDTQYF

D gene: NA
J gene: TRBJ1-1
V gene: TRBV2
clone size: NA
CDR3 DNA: TGTGCCAGCATGAGGAAGAACACTGAAGCTTTCTTT
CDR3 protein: CASMRKNTEAFF

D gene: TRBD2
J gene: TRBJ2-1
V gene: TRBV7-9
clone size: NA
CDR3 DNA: TGTGCCAGCAGCTCCTCAGCGGCTAGCGGGAGGGCTTTAGGTGAGCAGTTCTTC
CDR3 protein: CASSSSAASGRALGEQFF

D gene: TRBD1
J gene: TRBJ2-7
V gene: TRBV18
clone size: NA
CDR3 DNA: TGTGCCAGCTCACACGGACTCGGGACAGGGTCTTACGAGCAGTACTTC
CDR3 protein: CASSHGLGTGSYEQYF

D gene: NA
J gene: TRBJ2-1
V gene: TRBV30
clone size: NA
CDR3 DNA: TGTGCCTGGAGTCTTGCGGGCCCCTACAATGAGCAGTTCTTC
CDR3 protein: CAWSLAGPYNEQFF

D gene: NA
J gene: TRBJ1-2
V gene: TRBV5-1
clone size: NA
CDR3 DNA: TGCGCCAGCAGCATGCAGGGTTCCTATGGCTACACCTTC
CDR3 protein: CASSMQGSYGYTF

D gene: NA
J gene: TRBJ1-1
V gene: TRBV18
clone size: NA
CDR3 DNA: TGTGCCAGCTCCGGAGGGGGTGAAGCTTTCTTT
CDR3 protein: CASSGGGEAFF

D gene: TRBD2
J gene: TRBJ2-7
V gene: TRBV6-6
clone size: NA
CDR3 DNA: TGTGCCAGCGGGAGGGCGTACGAGCAGTACTTC
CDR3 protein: CASGRAYEQYF

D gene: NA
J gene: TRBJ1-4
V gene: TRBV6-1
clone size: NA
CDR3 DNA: TGTGCCAGCGTTGAAGATGAAAAACTGTTTTTT
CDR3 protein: CASVEDEKLFF

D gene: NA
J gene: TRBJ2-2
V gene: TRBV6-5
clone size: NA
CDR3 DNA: TGTGCCAGCAGGCCCGGGACCGACACCGGGGAGCTGTTTTTT
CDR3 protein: CASRPGTDTGELFF

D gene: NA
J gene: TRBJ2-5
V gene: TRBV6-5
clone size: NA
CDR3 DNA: TGTGCCAGCAGTTACTATGTCAGGAGTAGCGTGCAGACCCAGTACTTC
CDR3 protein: CASSYYVRSSVQTQYF

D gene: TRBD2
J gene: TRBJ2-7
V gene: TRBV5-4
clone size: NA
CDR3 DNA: TGTGCCAGCAGCTTTCAGAGCGGGAGCGCCTACGAGCAGTACTTC
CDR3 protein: CASSFQSGSAYEQYF

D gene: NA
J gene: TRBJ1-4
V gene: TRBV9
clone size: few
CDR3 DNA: TGTGCCAGCAGCGTAGGGATCGGGGTTGAAAAACTGTTTTTT
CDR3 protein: CASSVGIGVEKLFF

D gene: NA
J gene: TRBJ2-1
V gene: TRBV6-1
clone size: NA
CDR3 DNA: TGTGCCAGCAGTGAAGTTCCGGGTGGTGTTTCCTACAATGAGCAGTTCTTC
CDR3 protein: CASSEVPGGVSYNEQFF

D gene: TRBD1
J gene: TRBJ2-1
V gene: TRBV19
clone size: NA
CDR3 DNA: TGTGCCAGTAGCTTCGGACAGGGGGCTTGGTCCTACAATGAGCAGTTCTTC
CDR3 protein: CASSFGQGAWSYNEQFF

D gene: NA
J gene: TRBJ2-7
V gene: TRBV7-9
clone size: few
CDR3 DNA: TGTGCCAGCAGCTTAGCGCGGGGTGCAAAGGGGGAAACCTACGAGCAGTACTTC
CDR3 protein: CASSLARGAKGETYEQYF

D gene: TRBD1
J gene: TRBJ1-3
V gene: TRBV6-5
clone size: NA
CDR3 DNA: TGTGCCAGCAGGATAAGGACAGGGTCAGACACCATATATTTT
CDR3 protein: CASRIRTGSDTIYF